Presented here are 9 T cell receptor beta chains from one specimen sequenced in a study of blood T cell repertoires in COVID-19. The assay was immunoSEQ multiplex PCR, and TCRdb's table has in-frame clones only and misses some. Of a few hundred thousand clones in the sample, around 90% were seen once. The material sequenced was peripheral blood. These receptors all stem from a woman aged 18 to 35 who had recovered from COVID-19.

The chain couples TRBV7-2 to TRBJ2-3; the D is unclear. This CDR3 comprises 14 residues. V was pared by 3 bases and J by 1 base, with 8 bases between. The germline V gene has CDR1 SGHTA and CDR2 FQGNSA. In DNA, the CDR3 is TGTGCCAGCAGCTTCGCCGGTGGCACAGATACGCAGTATTTT. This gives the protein CASSFAGGTDTQYF. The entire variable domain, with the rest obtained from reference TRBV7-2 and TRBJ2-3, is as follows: GAGVSQSPSNKVTEKGKDVELRCDPISGHTALYWYRQSLGQGLEFLIYFQGNSAPDKSGLPSDRFSAERTGGSVSTLTIQRTQQEDSAVYLCASSFAGGTDTQYFGPGTRLTVL.

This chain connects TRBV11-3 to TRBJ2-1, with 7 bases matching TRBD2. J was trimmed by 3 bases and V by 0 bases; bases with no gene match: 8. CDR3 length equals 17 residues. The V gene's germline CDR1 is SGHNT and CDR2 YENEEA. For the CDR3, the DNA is TGTGCCAGCAGCTTAGATGGGGGAGGACTAGGCTACAATGAGCAGTTCTTC. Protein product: CASSLDGGGLGYNEQFF.

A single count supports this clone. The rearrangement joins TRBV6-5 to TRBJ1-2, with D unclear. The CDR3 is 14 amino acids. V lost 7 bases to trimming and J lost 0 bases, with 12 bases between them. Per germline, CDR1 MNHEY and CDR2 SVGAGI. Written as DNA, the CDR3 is TGTGCCAGCATACGGAGCCTTACTAACTATGGCTACACCTTC. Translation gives CASIRSLTNYGYTF.

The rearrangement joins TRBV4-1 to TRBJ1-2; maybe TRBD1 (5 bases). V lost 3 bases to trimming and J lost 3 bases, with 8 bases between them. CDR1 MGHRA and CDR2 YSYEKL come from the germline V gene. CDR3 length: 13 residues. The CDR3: CASSQQGDYGYTF. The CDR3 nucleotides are TGCGCCAGCAGCCAGCAGGGCGACTATGGCTACACCTTC.

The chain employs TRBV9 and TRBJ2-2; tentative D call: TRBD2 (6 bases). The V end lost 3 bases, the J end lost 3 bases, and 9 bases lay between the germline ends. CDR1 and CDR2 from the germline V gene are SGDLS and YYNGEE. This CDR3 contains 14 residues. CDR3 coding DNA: TGTGCCAGCAGCGATAGCGGAGACACCGGGGAGCTGTTTTTT. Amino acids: CASSDSGDTGELFF.

The CDR3 coding sequence is TGTGCCACCCTCCCGGGAACCGGGGAGCTGTTTTTT. Translated: CATLPGTGELFF. J is TRBJ2-2 and V is TRBV10-3, with D possibly matching TRBD2 (5 bases). Germline V lookup: CDR1 ENHRY, CDR2 SYGVKD. This CDR3 region has 12 residues. V lost 10 bases and J 5 bases, leaving 11 bases between the germline ends.

The CDR3 bases are TGTGCCAGCAGCTTCGCGGGGGTGAGGGATGAGCAGTTCTTC. Translation: CASSFAGVRDEQFF. The V and J genes are TRBV11-1 and TRBJ2-1; 7 bases fit TRBD2. The CDR3 consists of 14 residues. Germline V gene data show CDR1 as SGHAT and CDR2 as FQDESV (reference sequence). Trimming removed 3 bases from V and 8 bases from J; junction bases left unmatched: 7.

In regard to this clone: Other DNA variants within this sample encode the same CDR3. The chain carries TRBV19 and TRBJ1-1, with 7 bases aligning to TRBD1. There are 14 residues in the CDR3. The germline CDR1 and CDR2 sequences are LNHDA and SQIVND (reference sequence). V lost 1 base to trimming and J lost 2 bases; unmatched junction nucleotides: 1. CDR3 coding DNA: TGTGCCAGTAGTATAGGAGGGGGCAACACTGAAGCTTTCTTT. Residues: CASSIGGGNTEAFF.

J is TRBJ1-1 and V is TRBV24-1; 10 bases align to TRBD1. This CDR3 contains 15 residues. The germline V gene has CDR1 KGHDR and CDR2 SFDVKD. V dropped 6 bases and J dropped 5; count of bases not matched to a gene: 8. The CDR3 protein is CATSTRDRGETEAFF. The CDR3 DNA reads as TGTGCCACCAGTACGCGGGACAGGGGAGAGACTGAAGCTTTCTTT.